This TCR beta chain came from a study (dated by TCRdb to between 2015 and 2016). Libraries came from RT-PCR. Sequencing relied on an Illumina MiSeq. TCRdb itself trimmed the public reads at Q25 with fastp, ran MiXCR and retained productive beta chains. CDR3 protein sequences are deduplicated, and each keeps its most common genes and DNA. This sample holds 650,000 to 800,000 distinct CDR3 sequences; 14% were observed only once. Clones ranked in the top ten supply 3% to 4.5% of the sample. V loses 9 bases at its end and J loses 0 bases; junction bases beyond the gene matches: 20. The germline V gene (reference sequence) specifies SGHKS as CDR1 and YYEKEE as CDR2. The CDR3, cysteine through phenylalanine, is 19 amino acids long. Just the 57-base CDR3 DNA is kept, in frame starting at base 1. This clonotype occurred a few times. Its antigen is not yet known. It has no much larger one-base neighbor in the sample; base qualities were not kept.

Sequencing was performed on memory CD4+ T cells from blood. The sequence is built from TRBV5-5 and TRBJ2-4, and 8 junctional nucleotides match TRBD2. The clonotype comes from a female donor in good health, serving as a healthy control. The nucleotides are TGTGCCAAGGAATCCGAGGATGGTAGCGGGGAACTAGCCAAAAACATTCAGTACTTC. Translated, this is CAKESEDGSGELAKNIQYF.